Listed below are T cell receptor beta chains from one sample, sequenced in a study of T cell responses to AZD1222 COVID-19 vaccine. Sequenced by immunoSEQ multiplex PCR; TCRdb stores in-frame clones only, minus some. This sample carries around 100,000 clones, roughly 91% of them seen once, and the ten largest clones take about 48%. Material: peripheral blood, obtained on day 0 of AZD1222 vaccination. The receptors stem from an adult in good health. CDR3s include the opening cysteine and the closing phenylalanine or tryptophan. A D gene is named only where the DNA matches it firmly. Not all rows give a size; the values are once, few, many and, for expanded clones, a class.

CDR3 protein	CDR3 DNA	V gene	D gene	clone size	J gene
CASSLGWRYEQYF	TGTGCCAGCAGCTTGGGGTGGAGGTACGAGCAGTACTTC	TRBV11-2	NA	NA	TRBJ2-7
CASSSTGGPGYTF	TGTGCCAGCAGTTCCACGGGGGGTCCGGGCTACACCTTC	TRBV28	NA	NA	TRBJ1-2
CASSRQGGLDEQFF	TGTGCCAGCAGTCGGCAGGGGGGTCTGGATGAGCAGTTCTTC	TRBV6-5	NA	NA	TRBJ2-1
CASSGTGQNSPLHF	TGCGCCAGCAGTGGGACCGGTCAGAATTCACCCCTCCACTTT	TRBV10-2	NA	once	TRBJ1-6
CASSFKRGKEKLFF	TGTGCCAGCAGCTTTAAAAGGGGGAAGGAAAAACTGTTTTTT	TRBV5-8	NA	once	TRBJ1-4
CSVWGTAWGYTF	TGCAGCGTTTGGGGGACCGCTTGGGGCTACACCTTC	TRBV29-1	NA	NA	TRBJ1-2
CASSTTGTYGYTF	TGTGCCAGCAGTACGACAGGGACCTATGGCTACACCTTC	TRBV6-5	TRBD1	once	TRBJ1-2
CASSQQRDRGNTGELFF	TGTGCCAGCAGCCAACAACGGGACAGGGGGAACACCGGGGAGCTGTTTTTT	TRBV3-1/TRBV3-2	TRBD1	NA	TRBJ2-2
CASSTRLAGFNEQFF	TGTGCCAGCAGCACCCGACTAGCGGGGTTCAATGAGCAGTTCTTC	TRBV7-9	TRBD2	NA	TRBJ2-1
CASSLYPGELFF	TGTGCCAGCAGTTTATATCCCGGGGAGCTGTTTTTT	TRBV27	NA	NA	TRBJ2-2
CASSPRRYGQYF	TGTGCCAGCAGTCCCCGTAGGTATGGGCAGTACTTC	TRBV12-3/TRBV12-4	NA	NA	TRBJ2-7
CATSRDPGGSPLHF	TGTGCCACCAGCAGAGATCCTGGAGGTTCACCCCTCCACTTT	TRBV15	NA	NA	TRBJ1-6
CASTYTRGATNEKLFF	TGTGCCAGTACCTACACGAGAGGGGCAACTAATGAAAAACTGTTTTTT	TRBV19	NA	NA	TRBJ1-4
CASSLRGGVYEQYF	TGTGCCAGCAGTTTAAGGGGTGGGGTCTACGAGCAGTACTTC	TRBV27	NA	NA	TRBJ2-7
CAITASGVYEQYF	TGTGCCATCACGGCTAGCGGGGTCTACGAGCAGTACTTC	TRBV10-3	TRBD2	NA	TRBJ2-7
CASSRQKIAYEQYF	TGTGCCAGCAGCCGACAAAAAATAGCCTACGAGCAGTACTTC	TRBV28	NA	NA	TRBJ2-7
CASSFGRNTGELFF	TGTGCCAGCAGTTTCGGCAGGAACACCGGGGAGCTGTTTTTT	TRBV27	NA	NA	TRBJ2-2
CASREGSTSGANVLTF	TGTGCCAGTAGGGAGGGTAGTACCTCTGGGGCCAACGTCCTGACTTTC	TRBV19	NA	NA	TRBJ2-6
CASSVRFSDTQYF	TGTGCCAGCAGCGTTAGGTTCTCAGATACGCAGTATTTT	TRBV9	NA	NA	TRBJ2-3
CASSVTLAGDTGELFF	TGTGCCAGCAGCGTTACGCTAGCGGGGGACACCGGGGAGCTGTTTTTT	TRBV9	TRBD2	once	TRBJ2-2
CASSIGEWGNDEQYF	TGTGCCAGTAGTATTGGGGAGTGGGGGAACGACGAGCAGTACTTC	TRBV19	NA	NA	TRBJ2-7
CAWRGDSYNSPLHF	TGTGCCTGGAGAGGGGACTCCTATAATTCACCCCTCCACTTT	TRBV30	NA	NA	TRBJ1-6
CASSPGGSHEQYF	TGTGCCAGCTCACCAGGAGGGAGTCACGAGCAGTACTTC	TRBV18	NA	NA	TRBJ2-7
CASSSQGALEAFF	TGTGCCAGCAGCTCACAGGGGGCGCTTGAAGCTTTCTTT	TRBV7-2	TRBD1	NA	TRBJ1-1
CASSTHRNSPLHF	TGTGCCAGCAGTACTCACAGGAATTCACCCCTCCACTTT	TRBV6-5	NA	few	TRBJ1-6
CASSGRDSSTDTQYF	TGTGCCAGCAGCGGCCGGGACTCTAGCACAGATACGCAGTATTTT	TRBV9	NA	NA	TRBJ2-3
CASSRERVNSPLHF	TGTGCCAGCAGCCGAGAGAGGGTAAATTCACCCCTCCACTTT	TRBV28	NA	NA	TRBJ1-6
CASSEVRPWSEAFF	TGTGCCAGCAGTGAAGTTAGACCCTGGTCGGAAGCTTTCTTT	TRBV6-1	NA	NA	TRBJ1-1
CASSPPGGNQPQHF	TGTGCCAGCAGCCCCCCCGGGGGCAATCAGCCCCAGCATTTT	TRBV9	NA	NA	TRBJ1-5
CASSLGPGGPNEQFF	TGCGCCAGCAGCTTGGGGCCGGGAGGGCCGAATGAGCAGTTCTTC	TRBV5-1	TRBD2	NA	TRBJ2-1
CASSLRGGSEAFF	TGTGCCAGCAGCTTAAGGGGCGGTAGTGAAGCTTTCTTT	TRBV7-9	NA	NA	TRBJ1-1
CASIALTATDTQYF	TGCGCCAGTATCGCGTTAACTGCCACAGATACGCAGTATTTT	TRBV5-1	NA	NA	TRBJ2-3
CASIVGKGHEQYF	TGTGCCAGCATCGTGGGTAAGGGCCACGAGCAGTACTTC	TRBV2	NA	NA	TRBJ2-7
CASSLTSGRGNEQFF	TGTGCCAGCAGCTTGACTAGCGGGAGGGGTAATGAGCAGTTCTTC	TRBV11-1	TRBD2	NA	TRBJ2-1
CASCEGEAYEQYF	TGCGCCAGCTGCGAAGGGGAAGCCTACGAGCAGTACTTC	TRBV5-1	NA	few	TRBJ2-7
CASRGDTSYEQYF	TGTGCCAGCAGAGGGGACACTTCCTACGAGCAGTACTTC	TRBV2	NA	NA	TRBJ2-7
CASSWGPYEQYF	TGTGCCAGCAGCTGGGGGCCCTACGAGCAGTACTTC	TRBV13	NA	NA	TRBJ2-7
CASRGSPGQGDYGYTF	TGTGCCAGCAGGGGTTCCCCGGGACAGGGAGACTATGGCTACACCTTC	TRBV2	TRBD1	NA	TRBJ1-2
CASSLVLASHEQYF	TGCGCCAGCAGCTTGGTCCTAGCCTCCCACGAGCAGTACTTC	TRBV5-1	NA	few	TRBJ2-7
CASSSGGPGSYEQYF	TGTGCCAGCAGCTCCGGGGGTCCCGGTTCCTACGAGCAGTACTTC	TRBV6-2/TRBV6-3	NA	NA	TRBJ2-7
CASSQGTDFYGYTF	TGTGCCAGCAGCCAGGGGACAGACTTCTATGGCTACACCTTC	TRBV3-1/TRBV3-2	TRBD1	NA	TRBJ1-2
CASSLRTSGIDEQYF	TGTGCCAGCAGCTTAAGGACTAGCGGGATCGACGAGCAGTACTTC	TRBV7-2	TRBD2	NA	TRBJ2-7
CASTSFPPTTEAFF	TGTGCCAGCACATCTTTCCCCCCGACCACTGAAGCTTTCTTT	TRBV6-1	NA	NA	TRBJ1-1
CASSLRDREVYGYTF	TGTGCCAGCAGCCTCCGGGACAGGGAGGTCTATGGCTACACCTTC	TRBV6-5	TRBD1	few	TRBJ1-2
CASSGAAAGNEKLFF	TGTGCCAGCAGTGGCGCGGCTGCTGGTAATGAAAAACTGTTTTTT	TRBV28	NA	NA	TRBJ1-4
CASSRRQGRGWGVFF	TGTGCCAGCAGCAGGCGACAGGGAAGGGGTTGGGGGGTGTTTTTT	TRBV21-1	NA	NA	TRBJ2-2
CASTLGYEQYF	TGTGCCAGCACCCTCGGGTACGAGCAGTACTTC	TRBV28	NA	NA	TRBJ2-7
CASSRTGYNSPLHF	TGTGCCAGCAGTCGGACAGGGTATAATTCACCCCTCCACTTT	TRBV25-1	TRBD1	NA	TRBJ1-6
CASSAHEGNYGYTF	TGTGCCAGCAGCGCCCACGAGGGGAACTATGGCTACACCTTC	TRBV9	NA	NA	TRBJ1-2
CASSLDPLATAPGSQYF	TGTGCCAGCAGCTTAGATCCCCTAGCGACCGCCCCTGGGTCGCAGTATTTT	TRBV11-2	NA	NA	TRBJ2-3
CASGQGARDTQYF	TGTGCCAGCGGGCAGGGGGCGAGAGATACGCAGTATTTT	TRBV12-3/TRBV12-4	TRBD1	NA	TRBJ2-3
CASSPGTSGSSYEQYF	TGTGCCAGCAGCCCAGGGACTAGCGGGAGCTCCTACGAGCAGTACTTC	TRBV11-2	TRBD2	NA	TRBJ2-7
CASSLWEIGGFEKLFF	TGTGCCAGCAGTTTATGGGAGATAGGGGGATTCGAAAAACTGTTTTTT	TRBV28	NA	NA	TRBJ1-4